A selection of T cell receptor beta chains follows, all from one sample in a study of blood T cell repertoires in COVID-19. The method was immunoSEQ multiplex PCR; TCRdb's version includes in-frame clones alone and lacks a portion of them. Counted here are tens of thousands of clones, roughly nine tenths occurring once; the ten biggest clones make up 0.35% to 0.4%. The sequenced sample was peripheral blood. These receptors were taken from a man aged 50 or older with COVID-19, enrolled during active disease. Each CDR3 is given with its conserved first and last residue. A D gene is named only where the DNA matches it firmly. Size is stated for part of the rows, as once, few or many counts, or as a class when the clone is expanded.

clone_size j_call v_call d_call cdr3_aa cdr3_nt
once TRBJ1-6 TRBV30 TRBD1 CAWSVKQGARFNSPLHF TGTGCCTGGAGTGTAAAACAGGGGGCTCGTTTTAATTCACCCCTCCACTTT
NA TRBJ2-7 TRBV28 TRBD1 CASRPGQGFHEQYF TGTGCCAGCAGACCGGGACAGGGGTTCCACGAGCAGTACTTC
NA TRBJ1-1 TRBV19 NA CASSIVRSPEAFF TGTGCCAGTAGTATAGTGAGGTCACCTGAAGCTTTCTTT
once TRBJ2-7 TRBV18 NA CASSDQRETGDYEQYF TGTGCCAGCTCAGACCAACGAGAGACAGGTGACTACGAGCAGTACTTC
NA TRBJ2-1 TRBV28 TRBD2 CASWGGVAGPTMKQFF TGTGCCAGTTGGGGAGGCGTAGCGGGACCGACAATGAAGCAGTTCTTC
NA TRBJ1-1 TRBV11-2 NA CASTVNTEAFF TGTGCCAGCACCGTGAACACTGAAGCTTTCTTT
NA TRBJ2-1 TRBV5-1 TRBD2 CASSLVLAGDNEQFF TGCGCCAGCAGCTTGGTATTAGCGGGAGATAATGAGCAGTTCTTC
NA TRBJ2-1 TRBV24-1 NA CATSDPLDSSGQFF TGTGCCACCAGTGATCCTTTGGACAGTTCGGGGCAGTTCTTC
NA TRBJ2-3 TRBV5-5 NA CASSLVVGTDTQYF TGTGCCAGCAGCTTGGTCGTTGGCACAGATACGCAGTATTTT
NA TRBJ2-3 TRBV11-2 TRBD2 CASSPLAGGWTDTQYF TGTGCCAGCAGCCCCCTAGCGGGAGGGTGGACAGATACGCAGTATTTT
NA TRBJ2-7 TRBV2 TRBD2 CASRASAGTSASYEQYF TGTGCCAGCAGAGCAAGCGCTGGGACTAGCGCCTCCTACGAGCAGTACTTC
NA TRBJ2-1 TRBV5-6 NA CASSSGGEQFF TGTGCCAGCAGCTCCGGGGGTGAGCAGTTCTTC
NA TRBJ2-2 TRBV5-5 TRBD2 CASSLVPLAAWATGELFF TGTGCCAGCAGCTTGGTTCCCCTAGCGGCCTGGGCCACCGGGGAGCTGTTTTTT
NA TRBJ1-6 TRBV13 NA CASRVDSWEKSTPLHF TGTGCCAGCAGAGTGGACAGTTGGGAGAAATCGACACCCCTCCACTTT
once TRBJ2-7 TRBV4-1 NA CASSHLRDTTVFKQYF TGCGCCAGCAGCCACCTTCGGGACACTACGGTGTTCAAGCAGTACTTC
NA TRBJ1-2 TRBV25-1 NA CASSESRRGWGSYGYTF TGTGCCAGCAGTGAATCGAGAAGGGGGTGGGGTAGCTATGGCTACACCTTC
NA TRBJ2-3 TRBV12-5 NA CASGGTSGLWDTQYF TGTGCTAGTGGGGGGACTTCTGGATTGTGGGATACGCAGTATTTT
NA TRBJ2-5 TRBV11-2 NA CASSPTPSLYPKTQYF TGTGCCAGCAGCCCAACCCCCTCCCTTTATCCTAAGACCCAGTACTTC
NA TRBJ2-3 TRBV6-9 TRBD2 CASSYSCGRAKDTQYF TGTGCCAGCAGTTATTCTTGCGGGAGGGCCAAAGATACGCAGTATTTT
NA TRBJ2-3 TRBV9 NA CASSTSIGTDTQYF TGTGCCAGCAGCACTAGTATAGGCACAGATACGCAGTATTTT
NA TRBJ2-2 TRBV7-9 NA CASSFPRVGAGELFF TGTGCCAGCAGCTTTCCGAGGGTAGGAGCCGGGGAGCTGTTTTTT
NA TRBJ1-4 TRBV2 TRBD1 CASSLRQGRVANEKLFF TGTGCCAGCAGCCTTAGACAGGGGAGGGTTGCTAATGAAAAACTGTTTTTT
NA TRBJ1-2 TRBV7-8 NA CASSLDHRVNGYTF TGTGCCAGCAGCTTAGACCACCGAGTAAATGGCTACACCTTC
NA TRBJ1-2 TRBV18 TRBD1 CASSPPGQGADGYTF TGTGCCAGCTCACCTCCGGGACAGGGGGCCGATGGCTACACCTTC
once TRBJ2-2 TRBV12-3/TRBV12-4 TRBD1 CASNRGPGELFF TGTGCCAGCAACAGGGGGCCCGGGGAGCTGTTTTTT
NA TRBJ2-4 TRBV4-1 TRBD1 CASSQGQGSKNIQYF TGCGCCAGCAGCCAAGGACAGGGCAGCAAAAACATTCAGTACTTC
NA TRBJ2-2 TRBV5-4 NA CASSNPRLYTGELFF TGTGCCAGCAGCAACCCTAGATTATACACCGGGGAGCTGTTTTTT
NA TRBJ2-3 TRBV10-3 TRBD1 CASEGAGTDTQYF TGTGCCAGCGAGGGGGCGGGCACAGATACGCAGTATTTT
NA TRBJ2-2 TRBV28 NA CASRLSTTGELFF TGTGCCAGCAGGTTGAGTACTACCGGGGAGCTGTTTTTT
NA TRBJ2-1 TRBV7-9 TRBD1 CASRRTGAYNEQFF TGTGCCAGCAGGAGGACAGGCGCGTACAATGAGCAGTTCTTC
NA TRBJ2-1 TRBV12-2 NA CASRHSGTSSSNEQFF TGTGCAAGTCGCCACTCCGGGACTAGCAGCTCCAATGAGCAGTTCTTC
NA TRBJ2-1 TRBV7-9 TRBD1 CASSQDRGRSYNEQFF TGTGCCAGCAGCCAGGACAGGGGGCGATCTTATAATGAGCAGTTCTTC
few TRBJ1-5 TRBV3-1/TRBV3-2 TRBD1 CASSFGGTANQPQHF TGTGCCAGCAGCTTCGGCGGGACAGCTAATCAGCCCCAGCATTTT
once TRBJ1-2 TRBV7-2 NA CASTATGWGNYGYTF TGTGCCAGCACCGCGACAGGCTGGGGAAACTATGGCTACACCTTC
NA TRBJ2-7 TRBV6-5 TRBD1 CASSGGTGLRQYF TGTGCCTCCTCAGGCGGGACAGGCCTTAGGCAGTACTTC
NA TRBJ2-7 TRBV5-1 NA CASSLSAIGETHF TGCGCCAGCAGCTTGTCTGCAATAGGGGAAACCCACTTC
NA TRBJ2-5 TRBV9 TRBD2 CASSKTSGQETQYF TGTGCCAGCAGCAAGACTAGCGGGCAAGAGACCCAGTACTTC
NA TRBJ2-1 TRBV6-5 NA CASSYPPSDNEQFF TGTGCCAGCAGTTACCCCCCATCAGACAATGAGCAGTTCTTC
NA TRBJ2-7 TRBV28 TRBD2 CASSLGLAGGPLPKGPQYF TGTGCCAGCAGTTTAGGGCTAGCGGGAGGGCCCCTCCCCAAAGGCCCCCAGTACTTC
NA TRBJ2-7 TRBV5-4 NA CASSLASAPYEQYF TGTGCCAGCAGCTTGGCTAGCGCGCCCTACGAGCAGTACTTC
NA TRBJ2-2 TRBV28 TRBD2 CASSLPIAGGTGELFF TGTGCCAGCAGTTTACCAATAGCGGGAGGTACCGGGGAGCTGTTTTTT
NA TRBJ1-2 TRBV4-2 NA CASSQDQGQGNGYTF TGTGCCAGCAGCCAAGATCAAGGGCAGGGGAATGGCTACACCTTC
NA TRBJ2-5 TRBV1 NA CTSSSISTPLCQYF TGCACCAGCAGCTCAATATCGACTCCCCTGTGCCAGTACTTC
NA TRBJ2-1 TRBV10-3 NA CAISEIPGLDGDEQFF TGTGCCATCAGTGAGATCCCGGGACTGGATGGAGATGAGCAGTTCTTC
NA TRBJ1-4 TRBV7-2 NA CASSPRGGNNEKLFF TGTGCCAGCAGCCCCCGGGGGGGGAATAATGAAAAACTGTTTTTT
few TRBJ1-2 TRBV5-1 TRBD1 CASFPGTGAPSYGYTF TGCGCCAGCTTCCCGGGGACAGGGGCTCCTTCCTATGGCTACACCTTC
NA TRBJ1-1 TRBV10-2 NA CASQLAGLNTEAFF TGCGCCAGCCAGCTGGCAGGGCTGAACACTGAAGCTTTCTTT
NA TRBJ1-4 TRBV5-6 TRBD1 CASSSPGQGYEKLFF TGTGCCAGCAGTTCTCCGGGACAGGGTTATGAAAAACTGTTTTTT
NA TRBJ2-3 TRBV11-2 NA CASSLAGTDTQYF TGTGCCAGCAGCTTAGCAGGAACAGATACGCAGTATTTT
NA TRBJ1-5 TRBV29-1 NA CSVALGAGSNQPQHF TGCAGCGTTGCCCTGGGGGCAGGCAGCAATCAGCCCCAGCATTTT
NA TRBJ2-2 TRBV19 NA CASSIVEGTGGELFF TGTGCCAGTAGTATAGTGGAGGGAACCGGCGGGGAGCTGTTTTTT
NA TRBJ1-4 TRBV7-9 NA CASSFGTPNEKLFF TGTGCCAGCAGCTTCGGGACACCAAATGAAAAACTGTTTTTT
NA TRBJ2-7 TRBV28 TRBD2 CASSLTWTSGFYEQYF TGTGCCAGCAGTCTAACGTGGACTAGCGGGTTCTACGAGCAGTACTTC
NA TRBJ1-2 TRBV9 NA CASSGEHRPGDGYTF TGTGCCAGCAGTGGCGAACACAGGCCTGGGGATGGCTACACCTTC